This is a list of T cell receptor beta chains from one sample in a study of T cells in tumors after PD-1 blockade. Method: immunoSEQ multiplex PCR; TCRdb's copy keeps in-frame clones and lacks some. The sample has fewer than 35,000 clones, just under 80% seen once. The material sequenced was PBMCs, taken before anti-PD-1 treatment. Receptor source: a human donor with basal cell carcinoma. Each CDR3 is given with its conserved first and last residue. Fields, in order: D gene, V gene, J gene, clone size, CDR3 protein, CDR3 DNA. The D gene is left open where the match is weak. Only some rows state a clone size, as once, few, many or a class for expanded clones.

d_call: NA
v_call: TRBV27
j_call: TRBJ1-6
clone_size: NA
cdr3_aa: CASSPPEGALHF
cdr3_nt: TGTGCCAGCAGTCCGCCGGAGGGAGCCCTCCACTTT

d_call: NA
v_call: TRBV9
j_call: TRBJ1-5
clone_size: NA
cdr3_aa: CASSVGGGDQPQHF
cdr3_nt: TGTGCCAGCAGCGTAGGCGGCGGAGATCAGCCCCAGCATTTT

d_call: TRBD2
v_call: TRBV10-3
j_call: TRBJ2-1
clone_size: NA
cdr3_aa: CAISGSGRSVNEQFF
cdr3_nt: TGTGCCATCAGTGGGAGCGGGAGATCGGTCAATGAGCAGTTCTTC

d_call: NA
v_call: TRBV7-2
j_call: TRBJ1-5
clone_size: NA
cdr3_aa: CASSLVQDQPQHF
cdr3_nt: TGTGCCAGCAGCTTAGTCCAGGATCAGCCCCAGCATTTT

d_call: TRBD1
v_call: TRBV25-1
j_call: TRBJ2-2
clone_size: few
cdr3_aa: CASSGGQGYTGELFF
cdr3_nt: TGTGCCAGCAGTGGCGGACAGGGGTACACCGGGGAGCTGTTTTTT

d_call: NA
v_call: TRBV6-5
j_call: TRBJ2-5
clone_size: few
cdr3_aa: CASLQGEWVVQYF
cdr3_nt: TGTGCCAGCCTCCAAGGAGAATGGGTTGTCCAGTACTTC

d_call: NA
v_call: TRBV2
j_call: TRBJ1-3
clone_size: NA
cdr3_aa: CASLEAGRGNTIYF
cdr3_nt: TGTGCCAGCCTTGAAGCAGGGCGGGGAAACACCATATATTTT

d_call: NA
v_call: TRBV3-1/TRBV3-2
j_call: TRBJ1-1
clone_size: NA
cdr3_aa: CASSRTENTEAFF
cdr3_nt: TGTGCCAGCAGCCGTACAGAGAACACTGAAGCTTTCTTT

d_call: NA
v_call: TRBV4-3
j_call: TRBJ2-3
clone_size: NA
cdr3_aa: CASSPNSVRRDTQYF
cdr3_nt: TGCGCCAGCAGCCCCAATAGCGTCCGGAGGGATACGCAGTATTTT

d_call: TRBD2
v_call: TRBV5-1
j_call: TRBJ2-7
clone_size: NA
cdr3_aa: CASSLNDGLAGVGHEQYF
cdr3_nt: TGCGCCAGCAGCTTGAATGATGGACTAGCGGGAGTCGGCCACGAGCAGTACTTC

d_call: NA
v_call: TRBV19
j_call: TRBJ1-4
clone_size: NA
cdr3_aa: CASQQTRTGGNNEKLFF
cdr3_nt: TGTGCCAGCCAGCAGACACGAACTGGGGGGAATAATGAAAAACTGTTTTTT

d_call: NA
v_call: TRBV6-5
j_call: TRBJ1-2
clone_size: many
cdr3_aa: CASSYSGNYGYTF
cdr3_nt: TGTGCCAGCAGTTACTCGGGGAACTATGGCTACACCTTC

d_call: TRBD2
v_call: TRBV29-1
j_call: TRBJ2-1
clone_size: once
cdr3_aa: CSVKTSGRDNEQFF
cdr3_nt: TGCAGCGTTAAGACTAGCGGGAGGGACAATGAGCAGTTCTTC

d_call: NA
v_call: TRBV30
j_call: TRBJ2-7
clone_size: NA
cdr3_aa: CAWSLILSYEQYF
cdr3_nt: TGTGCCTGGAGTCTGATCCTCTCCTACGAGCAGTACTTC

d_call: TRBD1
v_call: TRBV27
j_call: TRBJ2-3
clone_size: NA
cdr3_aa: CASSSSTFSPGTGDTDTQYF
cdr3_nt: TGTGCCAGCAGTTCCTCTACCTTTTCCCCCGGGACAGGGGACACAGATACGCAGTATTTT

d_call: NA
v_call: TRBV7-9
j_call: TRBJ2-2
clone_size: few
cdr3_aa: CASSSTGRRNTGELFF
cdr3_nt: TGTGCCAGCAGCTCCACCGGACGGCGGAACACCGGGGAGCTGTTTTTT

d_call: NA
v_call: TRBV2
j_call: TRBJ2-1
clone_size: NA
cdr3_aa: CASGRQAVAANEQFF
cdr3_nt: TGTGCCAGCGGCCGACAGGCCGTCGCTGCAAATGAGCAGTTCTTC

d_call: TRBD2
v_call: TRBV7-2
j_call: TRBJ2-1
clone_size: NA
cdr3_aa: CASSFLGASGSYEQFF
cdr3_nt: TGTGCCAGCAGCTTTTTAGGGGCTAGCGGGAGCTATGAGCAGTTCTTC

d_call: TRBD1
v_call: TRBV2
j_call: TRBJ1-6
clone_size: NA
cdr3_aa: CASRRTGLNSPLHF
cdr3_nt: TGTGCCAGCAGGCGGACAGGCCTTAATTCACCCCTCCACTTT

d_call: TRBD1
v_call: TRBV19
j_call: TRBJ1-1
clone_size: once
cdr3_aa: CASSLGQGSEAFF
cdr3_nt: TGTGCCAGTAGTTTGGGACAGGGCTCTGAAGCTTTCTTT

d_call: NA
v_call: TRBV19
j_call: TRBJ1-1
clone_size: NA
cdr3_aa: CASSSRTQNTEAFF
cdr3_nt: TGTGCCAGTAGTTCCCGCACCCAGAACACTGAAGCTTTCTTT

d_call: TRBD1
v_call: TRBV19
j_call: TRBJ2-1
clone_size: NA
cdr3_aa: CASSAGTGRRNEQFF
cdr3_nt: TGTGCCAGTAGTGCCGGGACAGGCCGCCGTAATGAGCAGTTCTTC

d_call: TRBD1
v_call: TRBV4-1
j_call: TRBJ1-2
clone_size: NA
cdr3_aa: CASSQGPNRQGAGLEGYTF
cdr3_nt: TGCGCCAGCAGCCAAGGGCCCAACCGACAGGGGGCTGGCCTCGAGGGCTACACCTTC

d_call: NA
v_call: TRBV28
j_call: TRBJ1-4
clone_size: NA
cdr3_aa: CASSLRANFNEKLFF
cdr3_nt: TGTGCCAGCAGTTTAAGGGCCAACTTTAATGAAAAACTGTTTTTT

d_call: NA
v_call: TRBV6-2/TRBV6-3
j_call: TRBJ2-7
clone_size: NA
cdr3_aa: CASSSTTGTPPYEQYF
cdr3_nt: TGTGCCAGCAGTTCGACCACCGGGACTCCACCCTACGAGCAGTACTTC

d_call: NA
v_call: TRBV4-2
j_call: TRBJ1-5
clone_size: NA
cdr3_aa: CASSQDVGYSNQPQHF
cdr3_nt: TGTGCCAGCAGCCAAGATGTGGGGTATAGCAATCAGCCCCAGCATTTT

d_call: TRBD1
v_call: TRBV10-3
j_call: TRBJ1-3
clone_size: NA
cdr3_aa: CAISDPGTASGNTIYF
cdr3_nt: TGTGCCATCAGTGACCCCGGGACAGCCTCTGGAAACACCATATATTTT

d_call: NA
v_call: TRBV6-5
j_call: TRBJ2-1
clone_size: NA
cdr3_aa: CASSYSGRNNEQFF
cdr3_nt: TGTGCCAGCAGTTACTCTGGGCGGAACAATGAGCAGTTCTTC

d_call: NA
v_call: TRBV30
j_call: TRBJ1-5
clone_size: NA
cdr3_aa: CAYTRVRGGQPQHF
cdr3_nt: TGTGCCTATACACGAGTTAGGGGTGGACAGCCCCAGCATTTT

d_call: TRBD2
v_call: TRBV7-2
j_call: TRBJ2-3
clone_size: once
cdr3_aa: CASSLEGLAGGASADTQYF
cdr3_nt: TGTGCCAGCAGCTTAGAGGGACTAGCGGGGGGGGCGTCTGCGGATACGCAGTATTTT

d_call: TRBD1
v_call: TRBV7-2
j_call: TRBJ1-1
clone_size: NA
cdr3_aa: CASNKQGVGTRFTEAFF
cdr3_nt: TGTGCCAGCAACAAACAGGGGGTGGGGACTAGGTTCACTGAAGCTTTCTTT

d_call: NA
v_call: TRBV19
j_call: TRBJ2-1
clone_size: NA
cdr3_aa: CASSTPGPRRVNEQFF
cdr3_nt: TGTGCCAGTAGTACCCCGGGGCCCCGGAGGGTCAATGAGCAGTTCTTC

d_call: NA
v_call: TRBV4-1
j_call: TRBJ1-1
clone_size: NA
cdr3_aa: CASSHPKRGGNTEAFF
cdr3_nt: TGCGCCAGCAGCCACCCAAAACGGGGGGGGAACACTGAAGCTTTCTTT

d_call: NA
v_call: TRBV5-4
j_call: TRBJ1-2
clone_size: NA
cdr3_aa: CASSFLHTGYGYTF
cdr3_nt: TGTGCCAGCAGCTTCCTCCACACAGGCTATGGCTACACCTTC

d_call: NA
v_call: TRBV6-5
j_call: TRBJ1-6
clone_size: NA
cdr3_aa: CASTYGGGRDSPLHF
cdr3_nt: TGTGCCAGCACCTACGGGGGGGGGCGCGACTCACCCCTCCACTTT

d_call: TRBD1
v_call: TRBV19
j_call: TRBJ2-3
clone_size: NA
cdr3_aa: CASSLRRQGTTHTQYF
cdr3_nt: TGTGCCAGTAGTCTGCGGAGACAGGGCACGACTCATACGCAGTATTTT

d_call: NA
v_call: TRBV4-1
j_call: TRBJ2-3
clone_size: NA
cdr3_aa: CASSMGAPRDETQYF
cdr3_nt: TGCGCCAGCAGCATGGGGGCCCCTCGGGACGAAACGCAGTATTTT

d_call: TRBD1
v_call: TRBV19
j_call: TRBJ1-4
clone_size: NA
cdr3_aa: CASSWTGVDEKLFF
cdr3_nt: TGTGCCAGTAGTTGGACAGGGGTTGATGAAAAACTGTTTTTT

d_call: NA
v_call: TRBV6-2/TRBV6-3
j_call: TRBJ1-6
clone_size: NA
cdr3_aa: CASSFDAVEMPPLHF
cdr3_nt: TGTGCCAGCAGTTTCGACGCAGTGGAGATGCCACCCCTCCACTTT

d_call: TRBD2
v_call: TRBV29-1
j_call: TRBJ2-2
clone_size: NA
cdr3_aa: CSVRGGPTGELFF
cdr3_nt: TGCAGCGTCCGGGGGGGCCCCACCGGGGAGCTGTTTTTT

d_call: NA
v_call: TRBV30
j_call: TRBJ1-6
clone_size: NA
cdr3_aa: CAWSPPDRRNSPLHF
cdr3_nt: TGTGCCTGGAGTCCCCCTGACAGGAGGAATTCACCCCTCCACTTT